This TCR beta chain appears in the sequencing data of a study of identical twins. Points from the study as a whole: Excess sharing by twins proved weaker in beta out-of-frame sequences. Conclusions were drawn cross-sectionally by statistical analysis, without following the same donors.

V shed 2 bases and J 3 bases; nucleotides not matched to a gene: 15. Germline values: CDR1 SGHVS, CDR2 FNYEAQ. The CDR3 totals 20 residues. Unique molecular identifiers were in the cDNA, with template-switch universal primer binding. TCRdb reprocessed the 5' RACE reads via MiXCR and lists one record per CDR3 protein. The sample lists some 500,000 distinct CDR3 sequences, around a tenth seen once, with under 3.5% in the top ten. On this clonotype itself: Its antigen remains unidentified.

Donors uniformly comprised healthy Caucasians. The sample was also linked to a second study, of yellow fever vaccine responses in identical twins.

The sequenced sample consisted of PBMCs. J is TRBJ2-1 and V is TRBV7-6; 11 bases agree with TRBD2. The TCR comes from a woman between 18 and 30 years old in good health. The CDR3, as DNA: TGTGCCAGCAGCTTACCCTACGCAAAGACTAGCGGGGAGGACTACAATGAGCAGTTCTTC. This translates into CASSLPYAKTSGEDYNEQFF. Based on the CDR3 plus reference TRBV7-6 and TRBJ2-1, the full variable domain is GAGVSQSPRYKVTKRGQDVALRCDPISGHVSLYWYRQALGQGPEFLTYFNYEAQQDKSGLPNDRFSAERPEGSISTLTIQRTEQRDSAMYRCASSLPYAKTSGEDYNEQFFGPGTRLTVL.